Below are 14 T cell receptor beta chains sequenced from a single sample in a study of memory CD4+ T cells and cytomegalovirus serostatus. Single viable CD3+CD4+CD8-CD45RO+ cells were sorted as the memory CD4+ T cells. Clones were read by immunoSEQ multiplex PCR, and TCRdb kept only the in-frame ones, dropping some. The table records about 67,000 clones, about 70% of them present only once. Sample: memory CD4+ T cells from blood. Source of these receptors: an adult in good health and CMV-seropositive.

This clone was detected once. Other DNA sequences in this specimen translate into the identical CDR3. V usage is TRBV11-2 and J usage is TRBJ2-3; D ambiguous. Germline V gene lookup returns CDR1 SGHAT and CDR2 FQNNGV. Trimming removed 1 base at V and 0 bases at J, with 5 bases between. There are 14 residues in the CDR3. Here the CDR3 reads CASSLGPSTDTQYF. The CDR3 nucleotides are TGTGCCAGCAGCTTAGGCCCTAGCACAGATACGCAGTATTTT.

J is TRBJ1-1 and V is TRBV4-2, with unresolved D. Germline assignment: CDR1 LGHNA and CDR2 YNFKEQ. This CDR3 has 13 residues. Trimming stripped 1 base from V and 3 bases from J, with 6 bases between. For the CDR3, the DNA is TGTGCCAGCAGCCAAGCCCAGGACACTGAAGCTTTCTTT. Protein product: CASSQAQDTEAFF.

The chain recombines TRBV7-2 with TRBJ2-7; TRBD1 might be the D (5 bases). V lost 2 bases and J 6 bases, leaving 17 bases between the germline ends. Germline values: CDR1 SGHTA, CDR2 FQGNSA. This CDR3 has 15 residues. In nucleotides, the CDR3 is TGTGCCAGCAGCTTAATTGTGCAGGGAATAGGCGAGCAGTACTTC. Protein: CASSLIVQGIGEQYF.

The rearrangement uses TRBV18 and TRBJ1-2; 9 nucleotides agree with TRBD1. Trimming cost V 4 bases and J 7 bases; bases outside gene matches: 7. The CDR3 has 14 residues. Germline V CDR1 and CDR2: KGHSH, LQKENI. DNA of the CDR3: TGTGCCAGCTCACTGGGACAGGGAAGTGGTGGCTACACCTTC. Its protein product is CASSLGQGSGGYTF.

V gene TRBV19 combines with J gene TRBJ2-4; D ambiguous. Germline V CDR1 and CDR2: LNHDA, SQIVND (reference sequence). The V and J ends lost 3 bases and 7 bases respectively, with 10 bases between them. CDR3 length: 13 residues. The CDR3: CASSIETRNIQYF. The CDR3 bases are TGTGCCAGTAGTATTGAGACGAGGAACATTCAGTACTTC.

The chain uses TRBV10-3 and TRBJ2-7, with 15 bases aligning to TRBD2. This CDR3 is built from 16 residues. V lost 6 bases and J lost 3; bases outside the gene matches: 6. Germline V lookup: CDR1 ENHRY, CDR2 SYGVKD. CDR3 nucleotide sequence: TGTGCCATCAGCGCTCAGGGACTAGCGGGAGGCTACGAGCAGTACTTC. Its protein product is CAISAQGLAGGYEQYF.

The chain's CDR3 is CASSTAQWGWSYEQYF. The CDR3 DNA sequence: TGTGCCAGCAGCACCGCCCAATGGGGTTGGTCCTACGAGCAGTACTTC. J is TRBJ2-7 and V is TRBV28; D unresolved. Trimming took 6 bases from V and 1 from J, leaving 19 bases between them. CDR1 MDHEN and CDR2 SYDVKM come from the germline V gene. This CDR3 comprises 16 residues.

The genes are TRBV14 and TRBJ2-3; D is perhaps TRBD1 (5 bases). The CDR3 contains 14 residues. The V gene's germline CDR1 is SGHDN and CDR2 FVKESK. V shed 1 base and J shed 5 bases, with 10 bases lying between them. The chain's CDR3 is CASSQGLGRDTQYF. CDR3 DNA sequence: TGTGCCAGCAGCCAAGGGTTGGGGCGAGATACGCAGTATTTT.

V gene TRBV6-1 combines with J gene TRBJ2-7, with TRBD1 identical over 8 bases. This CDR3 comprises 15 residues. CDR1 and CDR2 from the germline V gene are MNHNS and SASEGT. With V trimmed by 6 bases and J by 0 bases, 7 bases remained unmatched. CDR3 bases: TGTGCCAGCAGAGGACAGGGAGATCACTCCTACGAGCAGTACTTC. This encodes CASRGQGDHSYEQYF.

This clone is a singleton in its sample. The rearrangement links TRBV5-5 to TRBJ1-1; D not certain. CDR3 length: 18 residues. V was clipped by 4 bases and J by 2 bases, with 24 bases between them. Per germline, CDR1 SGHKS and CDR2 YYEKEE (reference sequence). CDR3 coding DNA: TGTGCCAGCAGCCAGGACGGTATGCAGGTAGTGGGAAACACTGAAGCTTTCTTT. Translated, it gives CASSQDGMQVVGNTEAFF.

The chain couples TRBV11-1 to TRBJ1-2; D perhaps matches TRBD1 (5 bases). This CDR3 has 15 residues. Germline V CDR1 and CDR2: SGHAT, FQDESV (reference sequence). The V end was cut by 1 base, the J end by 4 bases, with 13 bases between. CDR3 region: CASSLVRDRGYGYTF. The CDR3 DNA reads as TGTGCCAGCAGCTTAGTCCGGGACCGCGGCTATGGCTACACCTTC.

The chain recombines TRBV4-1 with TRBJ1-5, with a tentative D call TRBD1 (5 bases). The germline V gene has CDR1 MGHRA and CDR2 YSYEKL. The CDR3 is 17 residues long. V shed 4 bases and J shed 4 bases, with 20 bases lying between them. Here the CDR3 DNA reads TGCGCCAGCAGCCCAGGGACCCGCCGGTGGGGGAATCAGCCCCAGCATTTT. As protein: CASSPGTRRWGNQPQHF.

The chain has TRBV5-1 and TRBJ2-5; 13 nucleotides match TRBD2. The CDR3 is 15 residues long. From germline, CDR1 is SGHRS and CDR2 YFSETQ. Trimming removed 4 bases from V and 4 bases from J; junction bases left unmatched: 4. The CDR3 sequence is CASSGGTSGAETQYF. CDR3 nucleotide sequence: TGCGCCAGCAGCGGAGGGACTAGCGGGGCAGAGACCCAGTACTTC.

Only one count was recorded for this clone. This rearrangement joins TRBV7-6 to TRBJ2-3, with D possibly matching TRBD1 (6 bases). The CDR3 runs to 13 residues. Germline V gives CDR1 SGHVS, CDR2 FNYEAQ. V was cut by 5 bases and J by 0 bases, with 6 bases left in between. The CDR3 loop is CASSGQSTDTQYF. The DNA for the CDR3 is TGTGCCAGCAGCGGACAGAGCACAGATACGCAGTATTTT.